A selection of T cell receptor beta chains follows, all from one sample in a study of cytomegalovirus exposure and HLA in healthy donors. TCRdb's table, derived via immunoSEQ multiplex PCR, lists solely in-frame clones and lacks some. The sample includes 150,000 to 200,000 clones, about three quarters seen only once; the top ten take about 1.4%. The sequenced sample consisted of PBMCs. These receptors were collected from a woman aged 25-40 years in good health and CMV-seropositive. Each CDR3 is given with its conserved first and last residue. The order of the fields is J gene, clone size, V gene, D gene, CDR3 DNA, CDR3 protein. The D gene is left open where the match is weak. Rows may omit the clone size; those that give it use once, few, many or a size class.

TRBJ1-3 | once | TRBV28 | . | TGTGCCAGCAGTTTGGAATTGACAGTCCCGAACTCTGGAAACACCATATATTTT | CASSLELTVPNSGNTIYF
TRBJ2-7 | . | TRBV28 | . | TGTGCCAGCAGTTCGCGGGGTGCCGAGCAGTACTTC | CASSSRGAEQYF
TRBJ2-5 | . | TRBV6-1 | . | TGTGCCAGCAGTCCGGTTTACGCGGGACGAGAGACCCAGTACTTC | CASSPVYAGRETQYF
TRBJ2-1 | . | TRBV2 | TRBD1 | TGTGCCACGAGGGGGCGGAACATACAATACAATGAGCAGTTCTTC | CATRGRNIQYNEQFF
TRBJ1-4 | few | TRBV27 | . | TGTGCCAGCAGTTTGGGGGGTAGGGGTTGGGAAAAACTGTTTTTT | CASSLGGRGWEKLFF
TRBJ1-5 | . | TRBV28 | TRBD1 | TGTGCCAGCAGGACCAGGGGGCCCGGCAATCAGCCCCAGCATTTT | CASRTRGPGNQPQHF
TRBJ1-2 | . | TRBV7-2 | . | TGTGCCAGCAGCTTGACGACAGCTACATATGGCTACACCTTC | CASSLTTATYGYTF
TRBJ2-5 | . | TRBV2 | TRBD2 | TGTGCCAGCAGCGCTCTAGCGGGAGGGCAAGAGACCCAGTACTTC | CASSALAGGQETQYF
TRBJ2-7 | . | TRBV10-3 | . | TGTGCCATCAGTGAGGGGCACAGCTACGAGCAGTACTTC | CAISEGHSYEQYF
TRBJ2-2 | . | TRBV13 | . | TGTGCCAGCAGCCCCATAGGAGCGGGCGGGGAGCTGTTTTTT | CASSPIGAGGELFF
TRBJ2-5 | . | TRBV6-5 | . | TGTGCCAGCAGTTACAGTCAAGGGGGTTGGGGAGAGACCCAGTACTTC | CASSYSQGGWGETQYF
TRBJ1-2 | . | TRBV27 | TRBD1 | TGTGCCAGCGGACCGGGACAGGGAAAGTCTGGCTACACCTTC | CASGPGQGKSGYTF
TRBJ1-1 | . | TRBV19 | . | TGTGCCAGCCACCTCGGACAGACGAACACTGAAGCTTTCTTT | CASHLGQTNTEAFF
TRBJ2-7 | . | TRBV27 | TRBD1 | TGTGCCAGCAGTAAACAGGGGGTAGGGGCCTACGAGCAGTACTTC | CASSKQGVGAYEQYF
TRBJ1-3 | . | TRBV9 | TRBD1 | TGTGCCAGCAGCGCCACAGGGGTAGGAAACACCATATATTTT | CASSATGVGNTIYF
TRBJ1-2 | . | TRBV6-5 | . | TGTGCCAGCAGTTACGTGGGGCTCTATGGCTACACCTTC | CASSYVGLYGYTF
TRBJ1-1 | few | TRBV30 | . | TGTGCCTGGACCGATCGCCCGCGGGAGGGCACTGAAGCTTTCTTT | CAWTDRPREGTEAFF
TRBJ1-2 | . | TRBV10-1 | TRBD1 | TGCGCCGTGGACAGGGGAAACTACTATGGCTACACCTTC | CAVDRGNYYGYTF
TRBJ2-1 | . | TRBV5-1 | TRBD2 | TGCGCCAGCAGCTTGGTCTCTAGCGGGAGCGGTGAGCAGTTCTTC | CASSLVSSGSGEQFF
TRBJ2-3 | . | TRBV5-6 | TRBD2 | TGTGCCAGTACCGGGACTAGCGGTTTTAGCACAGATACGCAGTATTTT | CASTGTSGFSTDTQYF
TRBJ2-1 | . | TRBV19 | TRBD2 | TGTGCCAGCCACTACGGGGGACTAGCAGGTGAGCAGTTCTTC | CASHYGGLAGEQFF
TRBJ2-2 | few | TRBV30 | . | TGTGCCTGTAGGATGAGGGAGCGGGCAAACACCGGGGAGCTGTTTTTT | CACRMRERANTGELFF
TRBJ2-5 | . | TRBV5-4 | . | TGTGCCAGCAGCTCAATACAGGAGACCCAGTACTTC | CASSSIQETQYF
TRBJ2-7 | . | TRBV11-2 | . | TGTGCCAGCAGCTTAGGTCCCGAGCAGGGGATGTACTTC | CASSLGPEQGMYF
TRBJ2-3 | . | TRBV10-3 | TRBD1 | TGTGCCATCAGGCAGGGGGCGAGCACAGATACGCAGTATTTT | CAIRQGASTDTQYF
TRBJ1-1 | . | TRBV28 | TRBD1 | TGTGCCAGCAGTTTGGGACAGGTGAACACTGAAGCTTTCTTT | CASSLGQVNTEAFF
TRBJ1-5 | once | TRBV27 | . | TGTGCCAGCAGTTTAGGGGCTGCAGGGCCTTTAGGTAGCAATCAGCCCCAGCATTTT | CASSLGAAGPLGSNQPQHF
TRBJ2-1 | once | TRBV15 | TRBD2 | TGTGCCACCAGCAGAATACTAGCGGGCCTTGAGCAGTTCTTC | CATSRILAGLEQFF
TRBJ2-5 | . | TRBV5-1 | . | TGCGCCAGCAGCAACGGACAGACCGAGACCCAGTACTTC | CASSNGQTETQYF
TRBJ2-2 | once | TRBV10-3 | . | TGTGCCATCAAGGAAAAAGCGGGCACCGGGGAGCTGTTTTTT | CAIKEKAGTGELFF
TRBJ1-2 | few | TRBV25-1 | . | TGTGCCAGCAGTCAAAACGACAGAGACTGGTATGGCTACACCTTC | CASSQNDRDWYGYTF
TRBJ2-1 | few | TRBV19 | . | TGTGCCAGCTCTGGCGGGCTTTACAATGAGCAGTTCTTC | CASSGGLYNEQFF
TRBJ2-5 | . | TRBV7-3 | TRBD1 | TGTGCCAGCAGCGAGGGGGCGGGCCAAGAGACCCAGTACTTC | CASSEGAGQETQYF
TRBJ1-2 | . | TRBV9 | . | TGTGCCAGCAGCGTAGCTTCGGGGAGTAACTATGGCTACACCTTC | CASSVASGSNYGYTF
TRBJ1-2 | . | TRBV29-1 | TRBD1 | TGCAGCGTTAACACACCAGGGGGGAACTATGGCTACACCTTC | CSVNTPGGNYGYTF
TRBJ2-5 | few | TRBV7-2 | . | TGTGCCAGCAGCCTCCCTGGGGCTAGGGGATATGAGACCCAGTACTTC | CASSLPGARGYETQYF
TRBJ2-1 | . | TRBV12-5 | TRBD2 | TGTGCTAGTGGTTTGGGGACTAGGCAGTTCTTC | CASGLGTRQFF
TRBJ1-2 | . | TRBV9 | . | TGTGCCAGCAGCTCAATAGGGTCAGGGGCTGTGGATGGCTACACCTTC | CASSSIGSGAVDGYTF
TRBJ1-2 | . | TRBV27 | . | TGTGCCAGCAGTTCCTTAGGGGGGGGCCATTTCTATGGCTACACCTTC | CASSSLGGGHFYGYTF